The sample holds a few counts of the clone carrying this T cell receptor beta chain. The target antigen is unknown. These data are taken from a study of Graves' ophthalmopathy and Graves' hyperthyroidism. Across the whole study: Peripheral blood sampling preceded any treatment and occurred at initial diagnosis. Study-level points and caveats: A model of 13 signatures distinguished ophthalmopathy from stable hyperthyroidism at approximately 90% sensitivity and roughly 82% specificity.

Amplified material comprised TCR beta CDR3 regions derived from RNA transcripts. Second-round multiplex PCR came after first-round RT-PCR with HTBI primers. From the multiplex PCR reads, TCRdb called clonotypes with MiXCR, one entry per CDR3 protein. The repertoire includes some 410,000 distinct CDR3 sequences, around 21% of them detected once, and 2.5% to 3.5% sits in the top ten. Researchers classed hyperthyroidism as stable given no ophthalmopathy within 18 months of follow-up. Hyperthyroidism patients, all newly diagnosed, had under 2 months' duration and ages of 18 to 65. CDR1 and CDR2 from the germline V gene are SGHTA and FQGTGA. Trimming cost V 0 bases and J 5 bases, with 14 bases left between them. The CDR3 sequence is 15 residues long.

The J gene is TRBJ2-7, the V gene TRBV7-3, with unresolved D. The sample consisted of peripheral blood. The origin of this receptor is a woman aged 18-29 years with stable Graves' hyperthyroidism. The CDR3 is CASSLTSLGSDEQYF. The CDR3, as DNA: TGTGCCAGCAGCTTAACTTCGTTAGGGTCTGACGAGCAGTACTTC.